The entry that follows covers one T cell receptor beta chain sequence. Its antigen remains unidentified. These data originate in a study of cytomegalovirus exposure and HLA in healthy donors. Study outcomes and limitations: Under in vitro conditions, three CMV-associated chains were confirmed as specific for CMV antigens. Prediction of most subjects' HLA-A and HLA-B alleles by TCR beta sequences was reportedly accurate.

PCR was performed using 60 Vbeta and 13 Jbeta primers. Measured with immunoSEQ multiplex PCR; TCRdb has only the in-frame clones, and not every one. Here the sample spans 85,000 to 100,000 clones, roughly 80% being singletons. The V gene end was trimmed by 3 bases and the J gene end by 5 bases; junction bases not matched to a gene: 7. The germline V gene has CDR1 KGHSH and CDR2 LQKENI. The CDR3 runs 16 residues. The rearrangement joins TRBV18 to TRBJ2-3, with 11 bases fitting TRBD2. Material: PBMCs. The clonotype comes from a man aged 45-60 years in good health and CMV-seropositive. CDR3 coding DNA: TGTGCCAGCTCACCTAGGCTAGCGGGGGGCCGAGATACGCAGTATTTT. Its translation: CASSPRLAGGRDTQYF.